This T cell receptor (beta chain) appears in the sequencing data of a study of shared clonotypes between healthy human individuals. Whole-study results and caveats: The sole specimen, blood, was sampled, and tissue repertoires likely differ. Compared with clonotypes that all four donors shared, non-shared clonotypes had lower generation probabilities. A generally larger estimated richness was seen in naive subsets than in memory subsets.

Turning to this clone: As yet, its antigen is unknown.

CDR1 is ENHRY and CDR2 is SYGVKD in the germline V gene. The trim removed 6 bases at V and 0 bases at J, leaving 4 bases unmatched. The CDR3 has 15 residues. Here immunoSEQ multiplex PCR was the method, and the copy in TCRdb shows in-frame clones only, minus some. The sample comprises approximately 720,000 clones, approximately 79% of which are singletons, and roughly 1.8% rests with the top ten. The sequenced sample consisted of memory CD4+ T cells sorted from blood. Subset here: CD45RA-negative fraction. This clonotype was sampled from a woman aged 25 to 45 in good health. The chain combines TRBV10-3 with TRBJ1-5; 8 nucleotides align to TRBD1. This CDR3 reads CAIRQDRVSNQPQHF. The CDR3 bases are TGTGCCATCAGGCAGGACAGGGTTAGCAATCAGCCCCAGCATTTT.